This TCR beta chain was identified in a study of blood T cell repertoires in COVID-19 (dated by TCRdb to the early 2020s). Study-level background: Collaborator samples came from the United States, Italy and Spain and covered acute and convalescent phases of COVID-19. Sample metadata almost always included a de-identified subject ID, COVID-19 status, age in years and sex. Samples were obtained from the ongoing ImmuneRACE study (first 160 participants) and from some 1,300 subjects provided by 6 global collaborators. A freely available public database, intended as a resource for researchers studying the immune response to SARS-CoV-2, is where the repertoires were released. Where available, HLA class I and class II types were taken from metadata supplied by the sample provider and were not determined by assay-based typing. Subjects who had been exposed to COVID-19, were actively infected with it, or had recovered from it provided the deeply sampled blood TCRbeta repertoires that made up the dataset. The prospective study material was composed of cDNA or gDNA derived from T cells, B-cell-depleted T cells, or PBMCs. Results the study describes overall, beyond this receptor: How much clinical and demographic metadata was included differed by source and by participant, and the metadata was provided uncurated.

Samples from volunteer blood donors who had recovered from COVID-19 were contributed by a second Seattle source. The collaborating institutions used their own protocols to collect whole blood in K2EDTA tubes. For TCRbeta analysis, collaborators shipped samples as frozen whole blood, isolated PBMCs, or DNA extracted from either of those sample types. V gives up 8 bases and J gives up 4 bases, and the segment between their germline ends measures 12 bases. In the germline V gene, CDR1 corresponds to MNHEY and CDR2 to SVGAGI. The CDR3 holds 12 amino acids from the cysteine to the phenylalanine. Just the 36-base CDR3 DNA is kept, in frame starting at base 1. Many counts were recorded for this clone. What antigen it recognizes has not been identified. It has no much larger one-base neighbor in the sample; base qualities were not kept. TCRbeta CDR3 regions were amplified from genomic DNA using the immunoSEQ Assay, a bias-controlled multiplex PCR. In the original analysis: The number of nucleated cells in each sample was estimated by amplification of reference gene primers within the assay. To quantify the absolute abundance of each unique TCRbeta CDR3 rearrangement, sequence reads were collapsed and filtered. For each sample, productive Simpson clonality was calculated as the square root of Simpson's diversity index over productive rearrangements. In its TCRdb copy, this immuneACCESS table keeps in-frame sequences only and misses some clones. Where compared with another copy, unresolved V genes explain less than half of these, and the others have no known cause. V and J calls and clone size are as listed in that table; D and trimming were resolved from the DNA. For this sample the table gives about 230,000 clones, of which 75% to 85% were detected only once. Under 2.5% of the sample lies in the top ten.

Recombination linked TRBV6-5 to TRBJ2-7, and TRBD1 may be the D gene, going by 5 matching bases. This sequence originates from a middle-aged man who had recovered from COVID-19. The sample taken for sequencing was peripheral blood. CDR3 reads: CASGMGRYEQYF. The DNA sequence is given as TGTGCCAGCGGAATGGGGCGGTACGAGCAGTACTTC.